A single sample gave rise to the 32 T cell receptor beta chains below, sequenced in a study of patients and donors after allogeneic stem cell transplantation. TCRdb fed the RT-PCR reads into MiXCR, producing one record per CDR3 protein. The table shows 150,000 to 200,000 distinct CDR3 sequences, with approximately 30% occurring only once. The specimen sequenced was blood, either unsorted or a sorted T cell fraction (not recorded which). These receptors all come from a human donor who was either an allogeneic HSCT recipient or a stem cell or donor lymphocyte infusion donor (not recorded which). It is not recorded whose cells these are; they may come from a transplant donor.

The genes are TRBV5-1 and TRBJ2-7; 7 bases are a match to TRBD1. From germline, CDR1 is SGHRS and CDR2 YFSETQ. The CDR3 loop spans 14 amino acids. The V gene end was trimmed by 4 bases and the J gene end by 3 bases; junction bases not matched to a gene: 7. The CDR3 DNA reads TGCGCCAGCAGCCTGGGACAGCCGTACTACGAGCAGTACTTC. This sequence encodes CASSLGQPYYEQYF. The full variable domain, rest sourced from reference TRBV5-1 and TRBJ2-7, is KAGVTQTPRYLIKTRGQQVTLSCSPISGHRSVSWYQQTPGQGLQFLFEYFSETQRNKGNFPGRFSGRQFSNSRSEMNVSTLELGDSALYLCASSLGQPYYEQYFGPGTRLTVT.

V is TRBV12-3 or TRBV12-4 and J is TRBJ2-2, with D maybe TRBD1 (6 bases). V was cut by 9 bases and J by 2 bases, with 13 bases left in between. The length of the CDR3 is 14 residues. CDR3 amino acids: CARGPTGNTGELFF. For the CDR3, the DNA is TGTGCCAGGGGCCCGACAGGAAACACCGGGGAGCTGTTTTTT.

This clonotype was recorded many times. The gene calls are TRBV5-1 and TRBJ1-5; D gene ambiguous. The CDR3 contains 13 residues. Germline assignment: CDR1 SGHRS and CDR2 YFSETQ. V was cut by 0 bases and J by 1 base, with 2 bases left in between. CDR3 bases: TGCGCCAGCAGCTTGGAAAGCAATCAGCCCCAGCATTTT. It yields the protein CASSLESNQPQHF.

This clonotype was counted a few times. The V and J genes are TRBV7-9 and TRBJ2-7; a weak D match, TRBD1 (6 bases). Trimming stripped 3 bases from V and 1 base from J, with 13 bases between. CDR1 and CDR2 (germline): SEHNR, FQNEAQ (reference sequence). The CDR3 is 15 residues long. CDR3 loop: CASSFPGVTSYEQYF. The CDR3 DNA is TGTGCCAGCAGCTTCCCAGGGGTCACTTCCTACGAGCAGTACTTC.

The chain carries TRBV6-5 and TRBJ2-5; D remains unclear. V shed 0 bases and J shed 3 bases, with 14 bases lying between them. The CDR3 has 16 amino acids. The V gene's germline CDR1 is MNHEY and CDR2 SVGAGI. The DNA of the CDR3 is TGTGCCAGCAGTTACTCGGTCTCACCTCCTAAAGAGACCCAGTACTTC. Its protein is CASSYSVSPPKETQYF.

This clonotype showed up just a few times. This chain links TRBV6-5 with TRBJ1-5, with 8 bases identical to TRBD1. V shed 6 bases and J 7 bases; nucleotides not matched to a gene: 11. The CDR3 spans 15 residues. CDR1 and CDR2 from the germline V gene are MNHEY and SVGAGI. The CDR3 protein is CASRTRQGSRQPQHF. The CDR3 DNA sequence: TGTGCCAGCAGAACGAGACAGGGGTCGAGGCAGCCCCAGCATTTT.

This clonotype has only a few counts. V is TRBV6-2 or TRBV6-3 and J is TRBJ1-5; D perhaps matches TRBD1 (5 bases). V was pared by 7 bases and J by 4 bases, with 14 bases between. This CDR3 is built from 14 residues. Germline CDR1 and CDR2: MNHEY and SVGEGT. The CDR3 region has the DNA TGTGCCAGCACCGCTTGGGGGGAAAATCAGCCCCAGCATTTT. Translating it yields CASTAWGENQPQHF.

The rearrangement uses TRBV3-1 and TRBJ2-1, with no clear D. Trimming removed 4 bases at V and 0 bases at J, with 10 bases between. The germline gives CDR1 LGHDT, CDR2 YNNKEL (reference sequence). The CDR3 totals 15 residues. The CDR3 DNA follows: TGTGCCAGCAGCCTATTAACCAACTCCTACAATGAGCAGTTCTTC. Translated: CASSLLTNSYNEQFF.

The chain combines TRBV6-5 with TRBJ2-1, with D unresolved. The V gene's germline CDR1 is MNHEY and CDR2 SVGAGI. The CDR3 is 12 amino acids. V was shortened by 1 base and J by 8 bases, with 6 bases between the two germline ends. The CDR3 DNA follows: TGTGCCAGCAGTTACTTTGGAGATGAGCAGTTCTTC. It encodes CASSYFGDEQFF.

This clonotype was counted only a few times. V gene TRBV15 combines with J gene TRBJ1-2; no firm D call. CDR3 length: 14 residues. Germline CDR1 is LNHNV and CDR2 is YYDKDF (reference sequence). V was clipped by 3 bases and J by 7 bases, with 15 bases between them. CDR3: CATSREDLMSGYTF. CDR3 nucleotides: TGTGCCACCAGCAGGGAGGACCTTATGAGTGGCTACACCTTC.

A word on this clonotype: One end of the junction is discordant with germline, which a read error may explain. This rearrangement joins TRBV24-1 to TRBJ2-1; the match to TRBD2 covers 7 bases. There are 16 residues in the CDR3. Germline lookup yields CDR1 KGHDR and CDR2 SFDVKD. The CDR3 nucleotides are TGTGGCACCAGTGATTTGCAGGCTAGCGGCTACAATGAGCAGTTCTTC. Its translation: CGTSDLQASGYNEQFF.

This sequence joins TRBV29-1 and TRBJ1-5; D call uncertain. The ends were cut back, 1 base at V and 3 bases at J, with 10 bases in the middle. CDR3 length: 14 amino acids. Germline V gene sequence: CDR1 SQVTM, CDR2 ANQGSEA. The CDR3 nucleotides read TGCAGCGTTGAAGTAGGCCAGATCAATCAGCCCCAGCATTTT. Translation: CSVEVGQINQPQHF.

This clonotype has only a few counts. CDR3 loop: CSARPSGDTQYF. CDR3 nucleotides: TGCAGTGCTAGACCTAGCGGGGATACGCAGTATTTT. This chain connects TRBV20-1 to TRBJ2-3; TRBD2 matches 8 bases. The ends lost 2 bases at V and 6 bases at J; junction bases unmatched: 1. CDR1 and CDR2 (germline): DFQATT, SNEGSKA (reference sequence). The CDR3 is 12 residues long.

This clonotype was observed at least ten times. The chain recombines TRBV2 with TRBJ1-5; TRBD1 matches 8 bases. Germline CDR1 is SNHLY and CDR2 is FYNNEI. This CDR3 comprises 16 residues. The V and J ends lost 3 bases and 4 bases, in that order; junction bases with no gene match: 8. The CDR3 sequence: CASSDEGQVRNQPQHF. The CDR3, as DNA: TGTGCCAGCAGTGACGAGGGACAGGTCCGAAATCAGCCCCAGCATTTT.

This chain uses TRBV7-9 with TRBJ2-1; 9 positions agree with TRBD1. Germline V gene data show CDR1 as SEHNR and CDR2 as FQNEAQ (reference sequence). The trim removed 4 bases at V and 9 bases at J, leaving 10 bases unmatched. The CDR3 is 15 amino acids. The CDR3 region is CASSSRTGEMGEQFF. The DNA for the CDR3 is TGTGCCAGCAGCTCCAGGACAGGGGAAATGGGTGAGCAGTTCTTC.

The chain combines TRBV19 with TRBJ2-7, with D perhaps assigned TRBD1 or TRBD2 (6 bases each). CDR3 size: 11 residues. The germline V gene encodes CDR1 LNHDA and CDR2 SQIVND (reference sequence). The V end was cut by 11 bases, the J end by 1 base, with 9 bases between. The CDR3 DNA is TGTGCCTGCGGGACATCCTACGAGCAGTACTTC. Protein sequence: CACGTSYEQYF.

This chain uses TRBV30 with TRBJ1-2; no reliable D call. Trimming left V 0 bases short and J 2 bases short, with 7 bases between. CDR3 size: 13 residues. The V gene's germline CDR1 is GTSNPN and CDR2 SVGIG (reference sequence). CDR3 sequence reads: CAWSVLLNYGYTF. The CDR3 nucleotides are TGTGCCTGGAGTGTACTATTAAACTATGGCTACACCTTC.

This clonotype was observed once. This sequence joins TRBV7-2 and TRBJ2-5; tentatively, D is TRBD1 (5 bases). CDR1 and CDR2 (germline): SGHTA, FQGNSA. The V and J ends lost 0 bases and 4 bases respectively, with 12 bases between them. The CDR3 sequence is 15 residues long. The CDR3 nucleotides are TGTGCCAGCAGCTTAGCGGGGCGTTGGGGAGAGACCCAGTACTTC. Its protein is CASSLAGRWGETQYF.

The V call is TRBV6-6, the J call TRBJ1-1; D might be TRBD1 (5 bases). From germline, CDR1 is MNHNY and CDR2 SVGAGI (reference sequence). This CDR3 contains 15 residues. V dropped 8 bases and J dropped 4 bases, with 20 bases sitting between them. CDR3 amino acids: CASEGDSRSCTEAFF. The CDR3 bases are TGTGCCAGCGAGGGTGACAGCCGTAGTTGCACTGAAGCTTTCTTT.

The CDR3 nucleotides read TGCAGTGCTACCATCAAACCTGGGTCGCGGGAGTACGAGCAGTACTTC. Translating gives CSATIKPGSREYEQYF. The J gene is TRBJ2-7, the V gene TRBV20-1; TRBD2 agrees at 7 bases. The junction had 16 bases not matched to a gene; V was cut back by 4 bases and J by 4 bases. The CDR3 extends over 16 amino acids. CDR1 is DFQATT and CDR2 is SNEGSKA in the germline V gene (reference sequence).

This chain connects TRBV20-1 to TRBJ1-1; no clear D gene. This CDR3 is 13 amino acids long. Trimming took 4 bases from V and 2 from J, leaving 11 bases between them. Germline CDR1 reads DFQATT; CDR2 reads SNEGSKA (reference sequence). CDR3 DNA sequence: TGCAGTGCTATGAGGGATTTTAACACTGAAGCTTTCTTT. It specifies CSAMRDFNTEAFF.

The V call is TRBV4-1, the J call TRBJ1-5; D ambiguous. CDR1 is MGHRA and CDR2 is YSYEKL in the germline V gene. This CDR3 has 15 residues. V lost 1 base to trimming and J lost 3 bases, with 10 bases between them. The CDR3 DNA reads as TGCGCCAGCAGCCAAGGGGAAGGGCCCAATCAGCCCCAGCATTTT. This encodes CASSQGEGPNQPQHF.

V gene TRBV19 combines with J gene TRBJ2-7; 9 bases match TRBD1. This CDR3 contains 14 residues. The germline gives CDR1 LNHDA, CDR2 SQIVND (reference sequence). J lost 3 bases, V lost 4 bases, and 4 bases had no gene match. For the CDR3, the DNA is TGTGCCAGTAGTACGGGACAGGGTTTCTACGAGCAGTACTTC. The encoded protein is CASSTGQGFYEQYF.

This clonotype was picked up a small number of times. The chain combines TRBV28 with TRBJ2-6; tentatively, D is TRBD2 (6 bases). CDR3 length: 14 amino acids. V was pared by 5 bases and J by 2 bases, with 7 bases between. CDR1 and CDR2 from the germline V gene are MDHEN and SYDVKM. CDR3 coding DNA: TGTGCCAGCAGTGGAGGGGCTGGGGCCAACGTCCTGACTTTC. Protein: CASSGGAGANVLTF.

This clonotype was observed a handful of times. The genes are TRBV7-6 and TRBJ2-3; no clear D gene. Trimming removed 4 bases at V and 3 bases at J, with 8 bases between. In germline, CDR1 is SGHVS, CDR2 FNYEAQ. The CDR3 runs 13 residues. CDR3 protein: CASSWRPTDTQYF. CDR3 nucleotide sequence: TGTGCCAGCAGCTGGCGACCTACAGATACGCAGTATTTT.

Turning to this clonotype: An end of the junction differs from the germline gene, which may be a read error. The chain carries TRBV9 and TRBJ1-1; D is perhaps TRBD1 (5 bases). The CDR3 is 16 residues long. The germline gives CDR1 SGDLS, CDR2 YYNGEE. DNA for the CDR3: TGTGCCAGCGGCGTAGGGATAAAGGGGTCCCACCTTGAAGCTTTCTTT. Translation gives CASGVGIKGSHLEAFF.

In its sample, this clonotype was seen a few times. CDR3: CASSQTGRPLHF. In DNA, the CDR3 is TGTGCCAGCAGCCAGACAGGGAGACCCCTCCACTTT. The rearrangement links TRBV14 to TRBJ1-6; 7 bases are a match to TRBD1. The CDR3 extends over 12 amino acids. After removal of 3 bases from V and 12 bases from J, the junction contained 2 bases not matched to a gene. The germline gives CDR1 SGHDN, CDR2 FVKESK.

This clonotype came up a few times. The rearrangement uses TRBV29-1 and TRBJ2-1; D is possibly TRBD2 (5 bases). CDR1 and CDR2 from the germline V gene are SQVTM and ANQGSEA. V was shortened by 4 bases and J by 5 bases, with 15 bases between the two germline ends. CDR3 length: 14 amino acids. The CDR3: CSVAARLANNEQFF. CDR3 DNA sequence: TGCAGCGTTGCGGCGCGGCTAGCCAACAATGAGCAGTTCTTC.

The V call is TRBV29-1, the J call TRBJ1-5, with unresolved D. The germline V gene has CDR1 SQVTM and CDR2 ANQGSEA. This CDR3 has 14 residues. V was pared by 4 bases and J by 2 bases, with 12 bases between. This CDR3 is CSVVTGLGNQPQHF. CDR3 nucleotides: TGCAGCGTTGTGACGGGTTTGGGCAATCAGCCCCAGCATTTT.

This clonotype has a count of ten or more. The chain recombines TRBV4-2 with TRBJ2-7; D is unclear. Germline V lookup: CDR1 LGHNA, CDR2 YNFKEQ. V lost 0 bases to trimming and J lost 3 bases, with 3 bases between them. The CDR3 runs 12 residues. The CDR3 bases are TGTGCCAGCAGCCAAGATCTCTACGAGCAGTACTTC. This encodes CASSQDLYEQYF.

V is TRBV10-3 and J is TRBJ2-2; 8 positions match TRBD1. The CDR3 is 15 amino acids. CDR1 is ENHRY, CDR2 SYGVKD, per germline. V shed 4 bases, J shed 2 bases, and the junction held 3 bases outside the gene matches. CDR3 sequence reads: CAISAGQGNTGELFF. In DNA form, the CDR3 reads TGTGCCATCAGTGCCGGACAGGGAAACACCGGGGAGCTGTTTTTT.

This clonotype occurred a few times. This chain joins TRBV20-1 and TRBJ2-2; D gene ambiguous. Germline-derived CDR1 and CDR2 are DFQATT and SNEGSKA (reference sequence). The V and J ends lost 1 base and 8 bases respectively, with 14 bases between them. The CDR3 is 14 amino acids. CDR3 residues: CSARAREWGGELFF. For the CDR3, the DNA is TGCAGTGCTAGAGCGCGTGAATGGGGTGGGGAGCTGTTTTTT.